This T cell receptor beta chain was captured in a study of T-cell reconstitution after alpha-beta-depleted transplantation in children. The study's findings and limits: A year had passed since transplant, and T-cell counts and diversity by then came mostly from newly produced T cells. Reported findings indicate that, about two months after transplant, alpha-beta T cells came from several hundred expanded clones, which were derived from non-depleted graft cells.

A library of TCRbeta sequences, prepared with unique molecular identifiers, was generated. TCRdb reanalysed the PCR reads using MiXCR and keeps one entry per CDR3 protein. The sample records 670,000 or so distinct CDR3 sequences, about an eighth being singletons. This clonotype has a handful of counts. Its specificity is unknown. The receptor was isolated from a girl aged 2-15 years with congenital amegakaryocytic thrombocytopenia, due to receive a stem cell transplant. Sample: PBMCs, taken before TCRalphabeta/CD19-depleted stem cell transplant.

This CDR3 is CASSSMTVSYNEQFF. The CDR3 nucleotides read TGTGCCAGCAGTTCCATGACGGTCTCCTACAATGAGCAGTTCTTC. This sequence joins TRBV7-9 and TRBJ2-1, with D unclear. The germline V gene has CDR1 SEHNR and CDR2 FQNEAQ (reference sequence). The CDR3 runs to 15 residues. V lost 6 bases and J lost 0, with 12 bases in between.